This T cell receptor (beta chain) was obtained from a study of PD-1 blockade in classical Hodgkin lymphoma. CDR1 GTSNPN and CDR2 SVGIG come from the germline V gene (reference sequence). V lost 4 bases, J lost 5 bases, and 12 bases lay in between. CDR3 size: 13 residues. Indicated time point: cycle 4 day 1 (C4D1), after five to seven weeks of nivolumab. Each patient experienced a relapse that followed autologous stem cell transplantation, and brentuximab vedotin exposure varied. Out of thawed PBMCs, magnetic negative selection purified CD4+ T cells. Generated by immunoSEQ multiplex PCR, the TCRdb table keeps only in-frame clones and is missing some. The table lists 30,000 to 40,000 clones, about 93% of them singletons.

The sequence was obtained from a human donor with classical Hodgkin lymphoma. The specimen was CD4+ T cells from blood, collected before the fourth cycle of nivolumab. The chain recombines TRBV30 with TRBJ1-5, with a possible D match to TRBD1 (5 bases). The CDR3 sequence is CAWKGSMDQPQHF. DNA for the CDR3: TGTGCCTGGAAGGGGTCTATGGATCAGCCCCAGCATTTT.